This TCR beta chain was recorded in a study of cytomegalovirus exposure and HLA in healthy donors. Amplification used 60 Vbeta primers and 13 Jbeta primers. The repertoire was sequenced with immunoSEQ multiplex PCR; TCRdb's copy has only in-frame clones and lacks some. The table lists fewer than 250,000 clones, approximately 87% of them singletons, with over 1% in the top ten. Germline loops: CDR1 SGHTA, CDR2 FQGNSA. This CDR3 region has 18 residues. Losses at the gene ends were 7 bases for V and 5 bases for J; bases not matched to a gene: 17. This clonotype originated in a man aged 25 to 45 in good health and CMV-seronegative. This chain joins TRBV7-2 and TRBJ2-5; 12 bases map to TRBD1. Input material: PBMCs. The CDR3 is CASIPGQGALTVVETQYF. Written as DNA, the CDR3 is TGTGCCAGCATCCCGGGACAGGGGGCGCTGACGGTCGTGGAGACCCAGTACTTC.